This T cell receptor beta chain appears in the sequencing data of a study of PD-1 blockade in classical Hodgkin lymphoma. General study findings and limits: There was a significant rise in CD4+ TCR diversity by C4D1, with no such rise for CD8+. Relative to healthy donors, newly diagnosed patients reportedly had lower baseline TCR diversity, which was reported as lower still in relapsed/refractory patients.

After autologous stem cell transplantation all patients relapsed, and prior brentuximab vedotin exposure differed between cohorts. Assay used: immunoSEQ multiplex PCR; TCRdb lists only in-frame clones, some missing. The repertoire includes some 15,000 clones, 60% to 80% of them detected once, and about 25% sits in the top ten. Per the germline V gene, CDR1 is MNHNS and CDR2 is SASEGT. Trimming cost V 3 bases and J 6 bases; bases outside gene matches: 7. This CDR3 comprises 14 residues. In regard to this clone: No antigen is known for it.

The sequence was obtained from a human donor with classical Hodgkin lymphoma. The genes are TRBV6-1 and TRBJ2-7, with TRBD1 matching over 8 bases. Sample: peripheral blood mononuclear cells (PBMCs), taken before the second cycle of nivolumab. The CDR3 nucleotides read TGTGCCAGCAGTGAGGGACAGGTGGCGGGCGAGCAGTACTTC. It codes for CASSEGQVAGEQYF.